These 19 T cell receptor beta chains share one sample of origin, sequenced in a study of response to subunit inactivated influenza vaccine. TCRdb re-analysed the RT-PCR reads in MiXCR, keeping a single row per CDR3 protein. Of about 520,000 distinct CDR3 sequences in the sample, more than 7% are singletons; the top ten hold roughly 14%. Sample: PBMCs from blood, taken roughly 24 months after vaccination. The receptor set was obtained from a man aged 50 to 69 who received an inactivated influenza vaccine.

This clonotype was counted between two and nine times. The rearrangement links TRBV7-8 to TRBJ2-3, with D perhaps TRBD1 (5 bases). Germline CDR1 reads SGHVS; CDR2 reads FQNEAQ. Trimming stripped 0 bases from V and 0 bases from J, with 13 bases between. This CDR3 is built from 17 residues. The chain's CDR3 is CASSLAGPGRSTDTQYF. The CDR3 DNA sequence: TGTGCCAGCAGCTTAGCGGGGCCGGGCCGAAGCACAGATACGCAGTATTTT. The full variable domain, with the rest looked up from reference TRBV7-8 and TRBJ2-3, is GAGVSQSPRYKVAKRGQDVALRCDPISGHVSLFWYQQALGQGPEFLTYFQNEAQLDKSGLPSDRFFAERPEGSVSTLKIQRTQQEDSAVYLCASSLAGPGRSTDTQYFGPGTRLTVL.

The rearrangement joins TRBV27 to TRBJ1-1; D is unresolved. The germline V gene encodes CDR1 MNHEY and CDR2 SMNVEV (reference sequence). The CDR3 has 15 residues. Trimming left V 2 bases short and J 1 base short, with 11 bases between. Written as DNA, the CDR3 is TGTGCCAGCAGTTTAGGAGGGTCCCCGAACACTGAAGCTTTCTTT. Translating gives CASSLGGSPNTEAFF.

This chain connects TRBV30 to TRBJ2-2; 8 bases fit TRBD1. V gave up 2 bases and J gave up 13 bases; unmatched junction bases: 6. This CDR3 has 12 amino acids. The V gene's germline CDR1 is GTSNPN and CDR2 SVGIG (reference sequence). CDR3 loop: CAWSPDRVLLFF. Written as DNA, the CDR3 is TGTGCCTGGAGTCCGGACAGGGTGTTGCTGTTTTTT.

This clonotype was observed a few times. The chain uses TRBV7-3 and TRBJ2-2, with 9 bases fitting TRBD2. The CDR3 runs to 17 residues. V was clipped by 5 bases and J by 5 bases; unmatched bases: 12. CDR1 and CDR2 (germline): SGHTA, FQGTGA. The CDR3 DNA follows: TGTGCCAGCAGCCTAAATCCCACTAGCGGGCCTACCGGGGAGCTGTTTTTT. Translating it yields CASSLNPTSGPTGELFF.

The rearrangement links TRBV6-1 to TRBJ2-7; D not resolved. Germline CDR1 reads MNHNS; CDR2 reads SASEGT. The CDR3 sequence is 17 residues long. V shed 2 bases and J shed 1 base, with 18 bases lying between them. The CDR3 here is CASSEKGSRTISYEQYF. In DNA form, the CDR3 reads TGTGCCAGCAGTGAAAAGGGAAGCAGGACGATTTCCTACGAGCAGTACTTC.

This clonotype has at least ten counts. The chain employs TRBV27 and TRBJ2-1; 7 bases line up with TRBD1. The germline gives CDR1 MNHEY, CDR2 SMNVEV (reference sequence). The CDR3 runs 14 residues. V was pared by 0 bases and J by 6 bases, with 2 bases of the junction left unmatched. The CDR3 here is CASSLSGTANEQFF. The CDR3 DNA sequence: TGTGCCAGCAGTTTATCTGGGACAGCCAATGAGCAGTTCTTC.

Ten or more counts support this clonotype. V is TRBV18 and J is TRBJ2-5; TRBD2 aligns across 10 bases. The CDR3 is 18 amino acids. The germline CDR1 and CDR2 sequences are KGHSH and LQKENI. The V segment lost 2 bases and the J segment 4 bases; nucleotides outside the gene matches: 13. This chain's CDR3 is CASSPILSSSGSRETQYF. CDR3 in DNA: TGTGCCAGCTCACCAATATTGTCGTCTAGCGGGAGCAGAGAGACCCAGTACTTC. Based on the CDR3 plus reference TRBV18 and TRBJ2-5, the full variable domain is NAGVMQNPRHLVRRRGQEARLRCSPMKGHSHVYWYRQLPEEGLKFMVYLQKENIIDESGMPKERFSAEFPKEGPSILRIQQVVRGDSAAYFCASSPILSSSGSRETQYFGPGTRLLVL.

This clonotype was seen only a few times. The gene calls are TRBV11-1 and TRBJ1-1, with D perhaps matching TRBD1 (5 bases). CDR3 length: 19 amino acids. Between the trimmed V and J ends, which lost 5 bases and 1 base, there was a span of 26 bases. CDR1 is SGHAT and CDR2 is FQDESV in the germline V gene (reference sequence). For the CDR3, the DNA is TGTGCCAGCAGCCCGATAGGTCTGTTAGGTAGGGACCCGAACACTGAAGCTTTCTTT. Its protein is CASSPIGLLGRDPNTEAFF.

The chain couples TRBV29-1 to TRBJ1-1; D unresolved. The CDR3 runs 12 residues. V shed 3 bases and J shed 6 bases, with 11 bases lying between them. Germline V gene lookup returns CDR1 SQVTM and CDR2 ANQGSEA. CDR3 in amino acids: CSVEAQRPEAFF. In DNA form, the CDR3 reads TGCAGCGTTGAGGCTCAACGCCCTGAAGCTTTCTTT.

The gene calls are TRBV30 and TRBJ1-1; 11 bases agree with TRBD1. Germline CDR1 and CDR2: GTSNPN and SVGIG (reference sequence). V trimming: 3 bases; J trimming: 7 bases; junction bases outside the gene matches: 7. The CDR3 has 14 residues. CDR3 in amino acids: CAWRAGTGGLEAFF. The DNA for the CDR3 is TGTGCCTGGAGGGCCGGGACAGGGGGTCTTGAAGCTTTCTTT.

This clonotype was detected only once. This chain connects TRBV9 to TRBJ2-4, with 8 bases aligning to TRBD2. Unmatched junction bases numbered 5, after V lost 3 bases and J lost 0 bases. CDR1 and CDR2 from the germline V gene are SGDLS and YYNGEE. This CDR3 has 16 amino acids. The CDR3: CASSGAGGRAKNIQYF. The CDR3 DNA follows: TGTGCCAGCAGCGGCGCGGGGGGCCGAGCCAAAAACATTCAGTACTTC.

This clonotype came up a few times. The chain links TRBV29-1 to TRBJ2-7; either TRBD1 or TRBD2 may supply D (6 bases each). Per germline, CDR1 SQVTM and CDR2 ANQGSEA. Deletions cut 7 bases from V and 6 bases from J, with 22 bases between. The CDR3 consists of 14 residues. Written as DNA, the CDR3 is TGCAGCGCGAGAGGGGGGCAGACGTCGGGCGAGCAGTACTTC. This translates into CSARGGQTSGEQYF.

As regards this clonotype: A much more abundant neighbour one base away suggests this may be a read error. Here the CDR3 DNA reads TGTGCCAGCGGCCCTACGGGGTCAGGGGAGGCCCAGTACTTC. It encodes CASGPTGSGEAQYF. This chain uses TRBV12-3 or TRBV12-4 with TRBJ2-5; D is tentatively TRBD1 or TRBD2 (6 bases each). The CDR3 covers 14 residues. The V and J ends lost 8 bases and 9 bases respectively, with 22 bases between them.

This clonotype has a handful of counts. The chain employs TRBV5-1 and TRBJ2-7, with 7 bases identical to TRBD1. J was trimmed by 6 bases and V by 4 bases; bases with no gene match: 16. The CDR3 is 16 amino acids. Germline V gene lookup returns CDR1 SGHRS and CDR2 YFSETQ. DNA of the CDR3: TGCGCCAGCAGCCCAGGAAGTGGGACAGCCTTTGGCGAGCAGTACTTC. Protein: CASSPGSGTAFGEQYF. Full variable domain (remainder filled in from reference TRBV5-1 and TRBJ2-7): KAGVTQTPRYLIKTRGQQVTLSCSPISGHRSVSWYQQTPGQGLQFLFEYFSETQRNKGNFPGRFSGRQFSNSRSEMNVSTLELGDSALYLCASSPGSGTAFGEQYFGPGTRLTVT.

This clonotype was counted at least ten times. The gene calls are TRBV29-1 and TRBJ1-1; D gene ambiguous. CDR3 length equals 10 residues. CDR1 SQVTM and CDR2 ANQGSEA come from the germline V gene. Trimming removed 7 bases from V and 9 bases from J, with 12 bases in between. The CDR3 is CSAYSVKAFF. The CDR3 nucleotides read TGCAGCGCCTACAGCGTTAAAGCTTTCTTT.

This sequence joins TRBV4-3 and TRBJ1-2, with 8 nucleotides matching TRBD1. CDR1 and CDR2 from the germline V gene are LGHNA and YSLEER. Unmatched junction bases numbered 8, after V lost 0 bases and J lost 8 bases. This CDR3 has 15 amino acids. Written as DNA, the CDR3 is TGCGCCAGCAGCCAAGATAGTCAGGGGGCGGGGGGCTACACCTTC. This translates into CASSQDSQGAGGYTF.

This clonotype has only a few counts. CDR3: CASSHNKRQGDSYEQYF. For the CDR3, the DNA is TGTGCCAGCAGCCACAATAAGAGACAGGGGGATTCCTACGAGCAGTACTTC. The rearrangement uses TRBV21-1 and TRBJ2-7; the table gives TRBD1 as D, unverified against the DNA. TRBV21-1 is shown as a pseudogene. The CDR3 runs to 17 residues.

This clonotype was recorded many times. The rearrangement links TRBV4-3 to TRBJ1-1; possible D gene TRBD1, 5 bases. Germline CDR1 is LGHNA and CDR2 is YSLEER. The CDR3 consists of 14 residues. V lost 1 base and J lost 4, with 10 bases in between. CDR3 sequence: CASSQVRGATEAFF. In DNA form, the CDR3 reads TGCGCCAGCAGCCAAGTTCGTGGGGCCACTGAAGCTTTCTTT.

Worth noting for this clonotype: Compared with germline, one end of the junction differs, possibly owing to a read error. The chain employs TRBV4-3 and TRBJ2-1; 7 bases fit TRBD2. This CDR3 is built from 17 residues. Germline loops: CDR1 LGHNA, CDR2 YSLEER. CDR3: CASIQDPSGSSYNEQFF. Written as DNA, the CDR3 is TGCGCCAGCATCCAAGATCCTAGCGGAAGCTCCTACAATGAGCAGTTCTTC.